The clone carrying this T cell receptor (beta chain) was seen more than once but under ten times. CDR3 length: 12 amino acids. V was pared by 4 bases and J by 7 bases, with 2 bases of the junction left unmatched. Germline V gives CDR1 SGHDT, CDR2 YYEEEE. These data belong to a study of blood T cells in healthy people across ages. A J-beta primer mix and a sample-barcoded 5' primer were used in a second PCR of about 7 to 12 cycles. TCRdb recomputed calls from the 5' RACE reads with MiXCR, one row per CDR3 protein. The sample holds 700,000 to 1,000,000 distinct CDR3 sequences, roughly 44% seen once. Material: blood. V is TRBV5-6 and J is TRBJ1-1, with 9 bases that match TRBD1. This receptor was taken from a man aged 60 to 75 in good health. DNA of the CDR3: TGTGCCAGCAGCGTGGACAGGGGTGAAGCTTTCTTT. Translating gives CASSVDRGEAFF.